Listed below are T cell receptor beta chains from one sample, sequenced in a study of shared clonotypes between healthy human individuals. Clones were read by immunoSEQ multiplex PCR, and TCRdb kept only the in-frame ones, dropping some. This table has roughly 1,000,000 clones, more than 75% appearing once. Input material: memory CD4+ T cells from PBMCs. The receptors here all came from a man aged 18 to 30 in good health. Some clones in this sample may be carry-over from other donors' samples. CDR3s include the opening cysteine and the closing phenylalanine or tryptophan. The D gene is left open where the match is weak. Clone size is shown for a subset of rows, as once, few, many or a class of expanded clone.

TRBV2	-	once	TRBJ2-5	CASRAWGETQYF	TGTGCCAGCAGGGCCTGGGGGGAGACCCAGTACTTC
TRBV7-3	-	-	TRBJ2-1	CASSLRGDTNLFVYNEQFF	TGTGCCAGCAGCTTAAGGGGGGACACCAACCTGTTCGTATACAATGAGCAGTTCTTC
TRBV5-1	-	few	TRBJ1-1	CASSFSPTANTEAFF	TGCGCCAGCAGCTTTTCCCCGACAGCCAACACTGAAGCTTTCTTT
TRBV4-1	-	-	TRBJ1-5	CASSPRAGDSNQPQHF	TGCGCCAGCAGCCCTCGGGCAGGGGATAGCAATCAGCCCCAGCATTTT
TRBV30	-	-	TRBJ2-2	CAWRASSNTGELFF	TGTGCCTGGAGGGCCAGCTCGAACACCGGGGAGCTGTTTTTT
TRBV18	-	-	TRBJ2-5	CASSPSRSPETQYF	TGTGCCAGCTCACCTTCCCGATCCCCGGAGACCCAGTACTTC
TRBV7-8	-	once	TRBJ2-7	CASSRNPGAEQYF	TGTGCCAGCAGCCGCAACCCCGGGGCCGAGCAGTACTTC
TRBV6-1	-	-	TRBJ1-5	CASSSAGAGGQPQHF	TGTGCCAGCAGCTCCGCAGGGGCTGGGGGTCAGCCCCAGCATTTT
TRBV5-1	TRBD1	-	TRBJ2-1	CASSLATGGGNEQFF	TGCGCCAGCAGCTTAGCGACAGGGGGCGGGAATGAGCAGTTCTTC
TRBV5-4	-	-	TRBJ2-3	CASSLALRGGTDTQYF	TGTGCCAGCAGCCTGGCCCTCAGGGGAGGCACAGATACGCAGTATTTT
TRBV30	-	few	TRBJ1-5	CAWSFTDQPQHF	TGTGCCTGGAGCTTTACCGATCAGCCCCAGCATTTT
TRBV5-4	TRBD1	-	TRBJ2-3	CASSLQGVNTQYF	TGTGCCAGCAGCTTGCAGGGGGTAAATACGCAGTATTTT
TRBV28	-	once	TRBJ2-1	CASSPLGWGGLYNEQFF	TGTGCCAGCAGTCCCCTTGGTTGGGGCGGGCTCTACAATGAGCAGTTCTTC
TRBV6-5	-	-	TRBJ1-5	CATHPGVGNQPQHF	TGTGCCACCCACCCCGGGGTTGGCAATCAGCCCCAGCATTTT
TRBV5-5	TRBD2	-	TRBJ2-7	CASSFPGLVSEQYF	TGTGCCAGCAGCTTTCCGGGACTAGTTTCCGAGCAGTACTTC
TRBV29-1	-	few	TRBJ2-5	CSVERQPLETQYF	TGCAGCGTTGAACGGCAGCCACTGGAGACCCAGTACTTC
TRBV27	TRBD2	-	TRBJ2-3	CASSQSGRATNTQYF	TGTGCCAGCAGCCAGAGCGGGAGGGCCACTAATACGCAGTATTTT
TRBV5-4	-	few	TRBJ2-1	CASSLWDYNEQFF	TGTGCCAGCAGCTTGTGGGATTACAATGAGCAGTTCTTC
TRBV29-1	TRBD2	-	TRBJ2-4	CSVEDLGLAGNIQYF	TGCAGCGTTGAAGATCTAGGGCTAGCGGGAAACATTCAGTACTTC
TRBV14	-	-	TRBJ2-1	CASSQQVRNNEQFF	TGTGCCAGCAGCCAACAAGTCCGAAACAATGAGCAGTTCTTC
TRBV7-2	TRBD2	-	TRBJ2-7	CASSLLAGAPYF	TGTGCCAGCAGCTTGCTAGCGGGAGCTCCGTACTTC
TRBV18	TRBD1	once	TRBJ1-1	CASSSSGGLNLNTEAFF	TGTGCCAGCTCATCCTCAGGGGGCCTAAATCTCAACACTGAAGCTTTCTTT
TRBV23-1	-	-	TRBJ1-5	CASTVKCHSNQPQHF	TGCGCCAGCACCGTGAAATGCCATAGCAATCAGCCCCAGCATTTT
TRBV30	-	-	TRBJ1-1	CAWMKGGYTEAFF	TGTGCCTGGATGAAGGGAGGGTACACTGAAGCTTTCTTT
TRBV4-2	TRBD2	-	TRBJ2-5	CASSQVLAREWMETQYF	TGTGCCAGCAGCCAAGTGCTAGCGCGGGAGTGGATGGAGACCCAGTACTTC
TRBV7-9	TRBD1	-	TRBJ1-1	CASSSGTGSLTEAFF	TGTGCCAGCAGCTCCGGGACAGGGAGTTTAACTGAAGCTTTCTTT
TRBV13	-	-	TRBJ1-1	CASSLVYQLAHPNAEAFF	TGTGCCAGCAGCTTAGTGTATCAGTTGGCCCACCCGAACGCTGAAGCTTTCTTT
TRBV28	-	-	TRBJ2-7	CASRTPGDSSYEQYF	TGTGCCAGCAGAACCCCCGGGGATAGCTCCTACGAGCAGTACTTC
TRBV4-1	TRBD2	once	TRBJ2-1	CASGSIAGGGWDEQFF	TGCGCCAGCGGATCGATAGCGGGAGGCGGCTGGGATGAGCAGTTCTTC
TRBV5-1	-	-	TRBJ2-1	CASSLVPGRENEQFF	TGCGCCAGCAGCTTGGTGCCGGGACGGGAAAATGAGCAGTTCTTC
TRBV5-5	-	-	TRBJ2-7	CASSLEGLGSYEQYF	TGTGCCAGCAGCTTGGAGGGGCTAGGCTCCTACGAGCAGTACTTC
TRBV6-6	TRBD1	once	TRBJ1-2	CASSLGQGNGYTF	TGTGCCAGCAGTCTAGGACAGGGGAATGGCTACACCTTC
TRBV7-8	TRBD2	-	TRBJ2-3	CASSLGLLAGVADTQYF	TGTGCCAGCAGCTTAGGCCTACTGGCGGGAGTTGCAGATACGCAGTATTTT
TRBV4-3	-	-	TRBJ2-3	CASSQDWTDTQYF	TGCGCCAGCAGCCAAGACTGGACAGATACGCAGTATTTT
TRBV7-9	TRBD1	once	TRBJ2-7	CASSGQGATGEQYF	TGTGCCAGCAGCGGACAGGGGGCGACGGGCGAGCAGTACTTC
TRBV7-8	-	-	TRBJ2-6	CASSSQSGANVLTF	TGTGCCAGCAGCTCCCAATCTGGGGCCAACGTCCTGACTTTC
TRBV27	-	-	TRBJ2-7	CASRGRGRHEQYF	TGTGCCAGCAGGGGGCGGGGGCGTCACGAGCAGTACTTC
TRBV6-5	-	-	TRBJ1-2	CASSYLSQGYGYTF	TGTGCCAGCAGTTACCTGTCCCAGGGGTATGGCTACACCTTC
TRBV27	-	few	TRBJ1-1	CASTPLAGRPQAFF	TGTGCCAGCACACCCCTTGCGGGGAGGCCCCAAGCTTTCTTT
TRBV2	TRBD2	many	TRBJ2-2	CASKTIAGWAGELFF	TGTGCCAGCAAAACTATAGCGGGATGGGCCGGGGAGCTGTTTTTT
TRBV6-1	TRBD1	-	TRBJ1-5	CASWTGDESNQPQHF	TGTGCCAGCTGGACAGGGGATGAGAGCAATCAGCCCCAGCATTTT
TRBV6-1	-	-	TRBJ1-5	CASSGDGQRPQHF	TGTGCCAGCAGTGGGGACGGTCAGAGGCCCCAGCATTTT
TRBV2	-	-	TRBJ2-3	CASSDLSRPPHTQYF	TGTGCCAGCAGTGATTTGAGCCGGCCTCCCCATACGCAGTATTTT
TRBV29-1	TRBD1	-	TRBJ1-2	CSVRTGRDYGYTF	TGCAGCGTCCGGACAGGGAGGGACTATGGCTACACCTTC
TRBV5-1	-	-	TRBJ2-5	CASSLWGQGETQYF	TGCGCCAGCAGCTTGTGGGGGCAGGGGGAGACCCAGTACTTC
TRBV28	-	once	TRBJ2-2	CASSLSPGLRVGELFF	TGTGCCAGCAGCCTATCCCCGGGACTGAGAGTAGGGGAGCTGTTTTTT
TRBV7-2	-	-	TRBJ2-7	CASSFQAIGYEQYF	TGTGCCAGCAGCTTTCAGGCTATCGGCTACGAGCAGTACTTC
TRBV28	-	-	TRBJ1-2	CASSLMDYGYTF	TGTGCCAGCAGTTTGATGGACTATGGCTACACCTTC
TRBV4-3	-	-	TRBJ2-3	CASSQEGSLGKDTQYF	TGCGCCAGCAGCCAAGAGGGTTCCCTAGGAAAAGATACGCAGTATTTT
TRBV30	TRBD1	-	TRBJ1-2	CAWSYRDRGWEGGYTF	TGTGCCTGGTCCTACCGGGACAGGGGGTGGGAAGGGGGCTACACCTTC
TRBV30	-	-	TRBJ1-2	CAWIAGQGMVF	TGTGCCTGGATCGCGGGCCAGGGAATGGTCTTC
TRBV4-1	-	-	TRBJ1-2	CASSQVVGTGYGYTF	TGCGCCAGCAGCCAAGTGGTGGGCACCGGCTATGGCTACACCTTC
TRBV10-1	TRBD2	-	TRBJ2-3	CASSEGLAGSLIPYF	TGCGCCAGCAGTGAGGGACTAGCGGGATCCCTCATTCCGTATTTT
TRBV28	-	-	TRBJ2-5	CASRRAQETQYF	TGTGCCAGCAGACGGGCCCAAGAGACCCAGTACTTC